This T cell receptor beta chain emerged from a study of T cells in Graves' hyperthyroidism and ophthalmopathy. Amplified TCR beta CDR3 regions derived from RNA transcripts. Initially, a first-round RT-PCR of the TCR CDR3 employed the HTBI primer set. In TCRdb, the multiplex PCR reads were re-called with MiXCR into one record per CDR3 protein. Here the sample spans about 400,000 distinct CDR3 sequences, approximately 13% being singletons. With 2 bases removed from V and 2 bases from J, the gap between germline ends came to 37 bases. The CDR3 has 24 residues. CDR1 is ENHRY and CDR2 is SYGVKD in the germline V gene.

Sequences were obtained from blood. This chain joins TRBV10-3 and TRBJ2-4; the D is unclear. The clonotype was recovered from a woman between 18 and 30 years old with Graves' hyperthyroidism. CDR3 DNA: TGTGCCATCAGTGAGCCGCTTAACACTAATGGTCGGCCTTGGGCCTTCTTAACCAAAAACATTCAGTACTTC. This gives the protein CAISEPLNTNGRPWAFLTKNIQYF.